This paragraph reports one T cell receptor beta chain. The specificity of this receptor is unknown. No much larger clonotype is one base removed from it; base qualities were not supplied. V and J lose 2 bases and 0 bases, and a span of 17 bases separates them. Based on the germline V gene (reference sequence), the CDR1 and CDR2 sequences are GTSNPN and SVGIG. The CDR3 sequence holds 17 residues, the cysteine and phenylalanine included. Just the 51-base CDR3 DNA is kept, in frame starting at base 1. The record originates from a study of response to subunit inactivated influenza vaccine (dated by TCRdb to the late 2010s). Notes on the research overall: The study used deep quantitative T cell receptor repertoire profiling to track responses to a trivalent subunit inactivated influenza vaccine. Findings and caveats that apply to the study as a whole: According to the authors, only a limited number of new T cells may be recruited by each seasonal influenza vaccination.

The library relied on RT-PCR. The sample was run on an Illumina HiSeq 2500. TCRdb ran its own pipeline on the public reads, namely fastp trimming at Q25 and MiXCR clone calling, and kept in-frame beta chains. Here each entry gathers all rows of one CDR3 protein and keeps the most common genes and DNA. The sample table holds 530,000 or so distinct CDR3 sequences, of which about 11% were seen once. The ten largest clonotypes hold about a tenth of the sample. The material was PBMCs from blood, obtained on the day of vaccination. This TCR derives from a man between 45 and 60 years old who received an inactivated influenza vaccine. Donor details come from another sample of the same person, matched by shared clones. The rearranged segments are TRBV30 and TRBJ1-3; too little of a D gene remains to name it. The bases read TGTGCCTGGAGTCCAACACGGACGGCACGCTCTGGAAACACCATATATTTT. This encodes CAWSPTRTARSGNTIYF.